The 2 T cell receptor beta chains reported below all come from one sample, sequenced in a study of shared clonotypes between healthy human individuals. Using immunoSEQ multiplex PCR, the repertoire was profiled, and TCRdb retains in-frame clones only, with some absent. The data show about 2.4 million clones, 93% seen once. Source material: naive CD4+ T cells from PBMCs. Specified subset: CD45RA+ positively selected. These receptors all stem from a young man in good health. Some clones in this sample may be carry-over from other donors' samples.

The rearrangement joins TRBV27 to TRBJ2-2, with a weak D call TRBD2 (8 bases). The CDR3 spans 18 residues. V lost 3 bases, J lost 5 bases, and 22 bases lay in between. CDR1 is MNHEY, CDR2 SMNVEV, per germline (reference sequence). CDR3 nucleotide sequence: TGTGCCAGCAGTTTCTCGGGGGGGGCAGGGGGATATACCGGGGAGCTGTTTTTT. Translated: CASSFSGGAGGYTGELFF.

J is TRBJ2-1 and V is TRBV7-3; 9 bases agree with TRBD2. V shed 5 bases and J 7 bases; nucleotides not matched to a gene: 9. Per germline, CDR1 SGHTA and CDR2 FQGTGA. This CDR3 is built from 15 residues. CDR3 sequence: CASSPRLAAGNEQFF. The CDR3 DNA follows: TGTGCCAGCAGCCCCCGACTAGCGGCTGGAAATGAGCAGTTCTTC.